This TCR beta chain was recorded in a study of blood T cell repertoires in COVID-19. Germline V gene data show CDR1 as MNHEY and CDR2 as SVGAGI. The ends lost 10 bases at V and 0 bases at J; junction bases unmatched: 5. The CDR3 is made up of 14 amino acids. Clones were read by immunoSEQ multiplex PCR, and TCRdb kept only the in-frame ones, dropping some. The sample carries roughly 85,000 clones, around four fifths recorded once. The material sequenced was peripheral blood. The J gene is TRBJ2-1, the V gene TRBV6-5; 8 positions agree with TRBD2. This clonotype originated in a human donor in a cohort sampled during active COVID-19. CDR3 nucleotide sequence: TGTGCCACCGTAGCGGGGCCCTCCTACAATGAGCAGTTCTTC. It specifies CATVAGPSYNEQFF.